One sample yielded the 16 T cell receptor beta chains listed below, sequenced in a study of blood T cells in healthy people across ages. A J-beta primer mix and a sample-barcoded 5' primer were used in a second PCR of roughly 6 to 11 cycles. Via MiXCR, TCRdb re-called the 5' RACE reads, giving one row per CDR3 protein. The sample yields about 720,000 distinct CDR3 sequences, roughly 20% seen once. Material for sequencing was blood. These receptors were obtained from a man between 70 and 80 years old in good health.

The rearrangement links TRBV4-2 to TRBJ2-7, with 13 bases identical to TRBD2. Germline trimming cut 2 bases from V and 2 bases from J; bases unmatched to any gene: 0. Germline V gene data show CDR1 as LGHNA and CDR2 as YNFKEQ. This CDR3 is 15 amino acids long. CDR3 residues: CASSQTSGGAYEQYF. CDR3 coding DNA: TGTGCCAGCAGCCAAACTAGCGGGGGGGCCTACGAGCAGTACTTC.

V usage is TRBV14 and J usage is TRBJ2-1, with 14 nucleotides matching TRBD2. CDR3 length: 20 residues. CDR1 SGHDN and CDR2 FVKESK come from the germline V gene. V was clipped by 0 bases and J by 0 bases; unmatched bases: 7. The CDR3: CASSQDRGLAGAFSYNEQFF. CDR3 nucleotide sequence: TGTGCCAGCAGCCAAGATAGGGGACTAGCGGGAGCGTTCTCCTACAATGAGCAGTTCTTC.

In this sample, this clonotype turned up a few times. The rearrangement joins TRBV14 to TRBJ1-4; no firm D call. Germline V lookup: CDR1 SGHDN, CDR2 FVKESK. The CDR3 extends over 13 amino acids. V lost 0 bases and J 8 bases, leaving 7 bases between the germline ends. CDR3 DNA: TGTGCCAGCAGCCAAGATACGGGGGAAAAACTGTTTTTT. Translation gives CASSQDTGEKLFF.

The chain has TRBV19 and TRBJ1-2; D is uncertain. Trimming pared 1 base from V and 4 bases from J, leaving 10 bases between. The CDR3 is 14 amino acids. CDR1 and CDR2 from the germline V gene are LNHDA and SQIVND (reference sequence). The CDR3 reads CASSIGEGSYGYTF. The CDR3 DNA reads TGTGCCAGTAGTATAGGCGAGGGATCCTATGGCTACACCTTC. The whole variable domain, filled in from reference TRBV19 and TRBJ1-2, reads DGGITQSPKYLFRKEGQNVTLSCEQNLNHDAMYWYRQDPGQGLRLIYYSQIVNDFQKGDIAEGYSVSREKKESFPLTVTSAQKNPTAFYLCASSIGEGSYGYTFGSGTRLTVV.

V and J are TRBV7-9 and TRBJ1-5; no reliable D call. The CDR3 sequence is 12 residues long. The germline V and J ends were trimmed by 6 bases and 5 bases, with 8 bases remaining between them. Looked up from germline, CDR1 is SEHNR and CDR2 is FQNEAQ (reference sequence). CDR3 loop: CASSQTHQPQHF. The CDR3 DNA sequence: TGTGCCAGCAGTCAGACCCATCAGCCCCAGCATTTT.

The chain carries TRBV28 and TRBJ1-1; 9 bases fit TRBD1. Germline trimming cut 7 bases from V and 9 bases from J; bases unmatched to any gene: 6. Germline values: CDR1 MDHEN, CDR2 SYDVKM. CDR3 size: 12 residues. In DNA, the CDR3 is TGTGCCAGCACCACGGGACAGGGAAAAGCTTTCTTT. It is translated as CASTTGQGKAFF. Supplemented by reference TRBV28 and TRBJ1-1, the full variable domain reads DVKVTQSSRYLVKRTGEKVFLECVQDMDHENMFWYRQDPGLGLRLIYFSYDVKMKEKGDIPEGYSVSREKKERFSLILESASTNQTSMYLCASTTGQGKAFFGQGTRLTVV.

This clonotype was seen more than once but under ten times. This chain connects TRBV7-9 to TRBJ1-1; unclear D gene. CDR3 length: 12 amino acids. V gave up 8 bases and J gave up 1 base, with 8 bases separating them. CDR1 and CDR2 (germline): SEHNR, FQNEAQ (reference sequence). Here the CDR3 DNA reads TGTGCCAGCTGCCTGGGGAACACTGAAGCTTTCTTT. Its translation is CASCLGNTEAFF.

This clonotype has a single count. The chain couples TRBV27 to TRBJ1-1; D gene unclear. This CDR3 is built from 15 residues. Per germline, CDR1 MNHEY and CDR2 SMNVEV (reference sequence). V gave up 6 bases and J gave up 2 bases, with 16 bases separating them. The DNA of the CDR3 is TGTGCCAGCAGCCTCGATGCAGTTACCAACACTGAAGCTTTCTTT. This gives the protein CASSLDAVTNTEAFF.

The chain joins TRBV29-1 to TRBJ2-2; TRBD2 matches 12 bases. This CDR3 region has 17 residues. Trimming removed 6 bases from V and 0 bases from J; junction bases left unmatched: 8. Germline loops: CDR1 SQVTM, CDR2 ANQGSEA. CDR3 in DNA: TGCAGCGTGGGCCCGACTAGCGGGGGCTCGAACACCGGGGAGCTGTTTTTT. This translates into CSVGPTSGGSNTGELFF.

The V call is TRBV12-3 or TRBV12-4, the J call TRBJ2-5, with TRBD2 identical over 13 bases. V shed 3 bases and J 5 bases; nucleotides not matched to a gene: 6. The CDR3 has 16 amino acids. The chain's CDR3 is CASSFTSGRAWETQYF. CDR3 sequence (DNA): TGTGCCAGCAGTTTTACTAGCGGGAGGGCATGGGAGACCCAGTACTTC.

This clonotype was seen a handful of times. The chain recombines TRBV24-1 with TRBJ2-3; D not resolved. Trimming shortened V by 4 bases and J by 2 bases, and 9 bases separated the two germline ends. The CDR3 length is 14 residues. Germline-derived CDR1 and CDR2 are KGHDR and SFDVKD. This chain's CDR3 is CATSDRVVTDTQYF. The CDR3 nucleotides are TGTGCCACCAGTGACCGGGTTGTCACAGATACGCAGTATTTT.

There are a few counts of this clonotype. This rearrangement joins TRBV18 to TRBJ2-3; TRBD1 matches 7 bases. In germline, CDR1 is KGHSH, CDR2 LQKENI. The V gene end was trimmed by 6 bases and the J gene end by 2 bases; junction bases not matched to a gene: 11. The CDR3 covers 16 residues. The CDR3 here is CASSRNPGGNTDTQYF. CDR3 in DNA: TGTGCCAGCTCGCGAAACCCAGGGGGAAACACAGATACGCAGTATTTT. Together with reference TRBV18 and TRBJ2-3, the CDR3 gives the full variable domain: NAGVMQNPRHLVRRRGQEARLRCSPMKGHSHVYWYRQLPEEGLKFMVYLQKENIIDESGMPKERFSAEFPKEGPSILRIQQVVRGDSAAYFCASSRNPGGNTDTQYFGPGTRLTVL.

This chain joins TRBV7-2 and TRBJ2-7; a weak D match, TRBD2 (5 bases). The better agreement between TRBJ2-5 and the DNA end casts doubt on the J call. This CDR3 comprises 15 residues. Per germline, CDR1 SGHTA and CDR2 FQGNSA. The CDR3 sequence is CASSSSALTGETQYF. DNA for the CDR3: TGTGCCAGCAGCTCCAGCGCTCTAACGGGGGAGACCCAGTACTTC.

This clonotype was found many times. This chain joins TRBV5-1 and TRBJ2-3; the match to TRBD2 covers 9 bases. Germline CDR1 reads SGHRS; CDR2 reads YFSETQ. V gave up 0 bases and J gave up 0 bases; unmatched junction bases: 2. There are 16 residues in the CDR3. The CDR3 bases are TGCGCCAGCAGCTTGGAGCTAGCGGGAAGCACAGATACGCAGTATTTT. Encoded protein: CASSLELAGSTDTQYF.

This clonotype was found a few times. The chain combines TRBV29-1 with TRBJ1-2, with no clear D. The germline gives CDR1 SQVTM, CDR2 ANQGSEA. There are 12 residues in the CDR3. V shed 6 bases and J shed 5 bases, with 13 bases lying between them. CDR3 sequence: CSVEQHEYGYTF. CDR3 DNA: TGCAGCGTCGAGCAGCACGAGTATGGCTACACCTTC.

V and J are TRBV27 and TRBJ1-5, with 7 nucleotides matching TRBD1. From germline, CDR1 is MNHEY and CDR2 SMNVEV (reference sequence). The ends lost 5 bases at V and 2 bases at J; junction bases unmatched: 15. The CDR3 consists of 18 residues. In DNA form, the CDR3 reads TGTGCCAGCAGTCGCCACCCCTTAGACAGGGAAGGCAATCAGCCCCAGCATTTT. It translates to CASSRHPLDREGNQPQHF.